A selection of T cell receptor beta chains follows, all from one sample in a study of blood T cell repertoires in COVID-19. Sequencing used immunoSEQ multiplex PCR; TCRdb keeps in-frame clones, though not all of them. The sample consists of tens of thousands of clones, more than 85% of them appearing once. Material for sequencing was peripheral blood. These receptors came from a human donor with active COVID-19. The donor label of this sample is uncertain. Both conserved end residues are part of each CDR3. D genes are given only for firm matches. The size of a clone is reported for some rows only, either as once, few or many, or as a class for expanded clones.

.,TRBD1,20,TRBJ1-5,TRBV4-3,CASSQDLGTGGFYSNQPQHF,TGCGCCAGCAGCCAAGATCTAGGCACAGGGGGGTTTTATAGCAATCAGCCCCAGCATTTT
.,TRBD2,15,TRBJ2-1,TRBV27,CASSGSGGSYNEQFF,TGTGCCAGCAGTGGTAGCGGGGGCTCCTACAATGAGCAGTTCTTC
.,TRBD1,16,TRBJ2-3,TRBV3-1/TRBV3-2,CASSRTGETCGDTQYF,TGTGCCAGCAGCCGTACAGGGGAAACATGCGGAGATACGCAGTATTTT
few,.,14,TRBJ2-7,TRBV5-1,CASSLGQGLYEQYF,TGCGCCAGCAGCTTGGGGCAGGGGTTGTACGAGCAGTACTTC
.,.,12,TRBJ1-1,TRBV14,CASSQGGAAAFF,TGTGCCAGCAGCCAAGGGGGAGCAGCAGCTTTCTTT
.,.,15,TRBJ2-3,TRBV5-1,CASALGGGSTDTQYF,TGCGCCAGCGCCCTTGGCGGGGGCAGCACAGATACGCAGTATTTT
.,TRBD2,13,TRBJ2-5,TRBV20-1,CSASSGSLETQYF,TGCAGTGCGAGTAGCGGGAGTTTAGAGACCCAGTACTTC
.,TRBD1,16,TRBJ1-3,TRBV9,CASSPRDRVSGNTIYF,TGTGCCAGCAGCCCCCGGGACAGGGTCTCTGGAAACACCATATATTTT
.,.,13,TRBJ1-4,TRBV7-7,CASSLFRGEKLFF,TGTGCCAGCAGCTTATTCAGGGGTGAAAAACTGTTTTTT
.,TRBD2,11,TRBJ2-1,TRBV29-1,CSVAGGDMQFF,TGCAGCGTGGCGGGGGGGGATATGCAGTTCTTC
.,.,15,TRBJ1-2,TRBV18,CASSPGQPTNYGYTF,TGTGCCAGCTCACCAGGACAGCCGACGAACTATGGCTACACCTTC
.,.,14,TRBJ2-7,TRBV27,CASSRAGPSYEQYF,TGTGCCAGCAGCCGCGCGGGACCCTCCTACGAGCAGTACTTC
.,.,11,TRBJ2-1,TRBV10-3,CAILIGDEQFF,TGTGCCATTTTAATCGGGGATGAGCAGTTCTTC
.,.,15,TRBJ1-6,TRBV9,CASSVEGEGNSPLHF,TGTGCCAGCAGCGTAGAAGGGGAGGGTAATTCACCCCTCCACTTT